This T cell receptor (beta chain) emerged from a study of T cells after yellow fever vaccination (dated by TCRdb to the late 2010s). A note on the overall study: The SMART-Seq v4 Ultra Low Input RNA kit was used to prepare libraries from fractions with low cell numbers. Bulk TCR alpha and beta repertoires were sequenced longitudinally to track T-cell clones before and after primary and booster YFV17D yellow fever vaccination. The cohort comprised two healthy male donors, one aged 18 to 30 and one aged 30 to 40 years. Blood samples were taken at several timepoints before and after primary and secondary immunization, and bulk PBMC replicates and cell subsets were isolated. Study-level results and caveats: Only a couple of donors were included in the study, so the extent to which the findings can be generalized is limited. Compared with the primary T-cell response, the secondary T-cell response was weaker but faster, peaking on day 5 rather than day 15. Because abundant contaminating clonotypes from the bulk population could be contained in FACS-sorted repertoires, computational filtering was required. After the booster, most of the clones that had expanded following primary vaccination were detected again (approximately 96% of CD4 and around 87% of CD8), which suggests that memory was broadly maintained. A small fraction of clonotypes appeared in both the CD4 and CD8 compartments, likely as a result of convergent recombination.

TCR cDNA was made using 5'RACE template switching, a step that added a universal primer site and unique molecular identifiers. Priming of cDNA synthesis was performed from both the TCR alpha and TCR beta constant segments. Two PCR steps were used to amplify libraries, with sample barcodes and sequencing adapters being added in the second step. Sequencing of libraries was done on Illumina HiSeq 2500 (2x100 bp) or NovaSeq (2x150 bp). The authors' pipeline ran thus. Demultiplexing of reads and collapsing into UMI consensus sequences were performed with MIGEC, and V(D)J alignment was carried out with MiXCR. Clonotypes responding to the vaccine were identified with edgeR on replicate PBMC samples, with the criteria of FDR below 0.01 and a log2 fold change above 5 up to day 15. Each bulk clonotype was labeled CD4 or CD8 based on which sequenced repertoire, CD4 or CD8, contained the clonotype at higher abundance. TCRdb reran the public reads through fastp at Q25 and MiXCR, keeping productive beta chains. Entries that share a CDR3 protein sequence are merged under the most common genes and DNA. These V and J calls rely on TCRdb rather than the paper's analysis. Here the sample has tens of thousands of distinct CDR3 sequences; roughly 7% occur a single time. The ten biggest clones cover roughly 30% of the sample.

Looking up the germline V gene (reference sequence) yields CDR1 SEHNR and CDR2 FQNEAQ. The CDR3 spans 15 residues, from the cysteine through the phenylalanine. Left in the record is the CDR3 DNA by itself, 45 bases read in frame from the first base. Trimming costs V 3 bases and J 6 bases, and their ends lie 17 bases apart. The sample's treatment or condition, from its label and the paper: live attenuated yellow fever vaccine strain. A standard Ficoll-Paque protocol was used to isolate PBMCs from peripheral blood. Dynabeads CD4 and CD8 positive selection kits were used to isolate the CD4 and CD8 T-cell fractions. RNA was extracted with TriZol from bulk PBMCs, CD4 and CD8 fractions, and dextramer-positive and dextramer-negative fractions. Of note for this clonotype: Its specific antigen is unknown. It has no much larger one-base neighbor in the sample; base qualities were not kept.

This specimen consisted of CD8+ T cells sorted from PBMCs, obtained less than 11 days after the first yellow fever vaccination. The chain is encoded by TRBV7-9 joined to TRBJ2-5, with the D gene too uncertain to name. This receptor was obtained from a young man who received the YFV17D yellow fever vaccine. DNA sequence: TGTGCCAGCAGCTTGAACGACCCCGAAGAGAAGACCCAGTACTTC. This translates into CASSLNDPEEKTQYF.